This T cell receptor beta chain was identified during a study of Ad26.COV2.S vaccination and SARS-CoV-2 variants. Treatment meaning: about 20 received Ad26.COV2.S at low or high dose, single or two shots; five or six received placebo; per-sample allocation not given. Sampling was performed 63 days after the first vaccine or placebo injection. Produced via immunoSEQ multiplex PCR; TCRdb's table is partial and in-frame only. In the table there are just under 250,000 clones, 88% of which are singletons. This clone was detected only once. This CDR3 has 15 residues. CDR1 MNHEY and CDR2 SVGEGT come from the germline V gene. The V segment lost 6 bases and the J segment 8 bases; nucleotides outside the gene matches: 7.

The origin of this receptor is a person between 18 and 65 years old who received the Ad26.COV2.S COVID-19 vaccine or a placebo. This chain links TRBV6-2 or TRBV6-3 with TRBJ2-2; 12 positions agree with TRBD1. This specimen was peripheral blood, taken in a trial of Ad26.COV2.S vaccine versus placebo. The chain's CDR3 is CASSPRDRGRGELFF. The CDR3 region has the DNA TGTGCCAGCAGCCCCCGGGACAGGGGGCGTGGGGAGCTGTTTTTT.